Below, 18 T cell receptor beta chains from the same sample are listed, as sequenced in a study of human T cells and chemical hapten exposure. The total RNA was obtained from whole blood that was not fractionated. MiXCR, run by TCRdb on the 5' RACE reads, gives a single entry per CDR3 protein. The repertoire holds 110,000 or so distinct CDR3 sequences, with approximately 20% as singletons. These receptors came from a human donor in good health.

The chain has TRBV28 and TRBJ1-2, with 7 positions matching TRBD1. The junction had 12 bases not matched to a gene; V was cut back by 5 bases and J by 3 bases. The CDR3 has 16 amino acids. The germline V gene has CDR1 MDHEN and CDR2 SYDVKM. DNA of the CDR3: TGTGCCAGCAGTCGATCCGGACAGGCGGGGTACTATGGCTACACCTTC. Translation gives CASSRSGQAGYYGYTF.

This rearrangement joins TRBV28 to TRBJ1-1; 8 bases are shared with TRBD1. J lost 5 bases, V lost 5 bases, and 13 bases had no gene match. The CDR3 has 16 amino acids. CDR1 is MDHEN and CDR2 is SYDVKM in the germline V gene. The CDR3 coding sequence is TGTGCCAGCAGTCCTAGGACAGGGTCCGGGGGGACTGAAGCTTTCTTT. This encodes CASSPRTGSGGTEAFF.

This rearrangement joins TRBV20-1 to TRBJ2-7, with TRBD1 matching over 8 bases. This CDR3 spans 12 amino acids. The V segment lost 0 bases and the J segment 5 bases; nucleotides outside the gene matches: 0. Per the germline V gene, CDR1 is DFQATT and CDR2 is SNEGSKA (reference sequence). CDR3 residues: CSARDRGHEQYF. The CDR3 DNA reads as TGCAGTGCTAGAGACAGGGGGCACGAGCAGTACTTC.

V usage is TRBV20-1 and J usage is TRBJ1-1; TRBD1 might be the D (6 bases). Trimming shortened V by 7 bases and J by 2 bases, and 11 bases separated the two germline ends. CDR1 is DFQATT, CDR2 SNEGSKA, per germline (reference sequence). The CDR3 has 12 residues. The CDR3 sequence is CSGVGGNTEAFF. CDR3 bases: TGCAGTGGCGTAGGGGGAAACACTGAAGCTTTCTTT.

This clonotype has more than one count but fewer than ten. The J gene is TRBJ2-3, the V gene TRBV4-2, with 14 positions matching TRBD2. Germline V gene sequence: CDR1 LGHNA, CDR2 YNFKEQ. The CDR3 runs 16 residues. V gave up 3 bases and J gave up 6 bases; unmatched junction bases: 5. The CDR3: CASSHWTSGGSDTQYF. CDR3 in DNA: TGTGCCAGCAGCCACTGGACTAGCGGGGGGTCGGATACGCAGTATTTT.

CDR3 nucleotide sequence: TGCGCCAGCAAGACCTTAGCGGGAGGGCCCCGGGCAGATACGCAGTATTTT. This gives the protein CASKTLAGGPRADTQYF. This chain connects TRBV5-1 to TRBJ2-3, with 11 bases identical to TRBD2. After removal of 6 bases from V and 4 bases from J, the junction contained 13 bases not matched to a gene. The CDR3 sequence is 17 residues long. Germline values: CDR1 SGHRS, CDR2 YFSETQ. The whole variable domain, remainder taken from reference TRBV5-1 and TRBJ2-3, is KAGVTQTPRYLIKTRGQQVTLSCSPISGHRSVSWYQQTPGQGLQFLFEYFSETQRNKGNFPGRFSGRQFSNSRSEMNVSTLELGDSALYLCASKTLAGGPRADTQYFGPGTRLTVL.

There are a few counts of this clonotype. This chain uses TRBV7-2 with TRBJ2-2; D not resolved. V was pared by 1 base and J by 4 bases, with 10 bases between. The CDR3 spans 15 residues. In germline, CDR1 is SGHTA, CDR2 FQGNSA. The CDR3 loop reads CASSLVGPLTGELFF. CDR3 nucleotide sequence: TGTGCCAGCAGCTTAGTTGGGCCACTCACCGGGGAGCTGTTTTTT.

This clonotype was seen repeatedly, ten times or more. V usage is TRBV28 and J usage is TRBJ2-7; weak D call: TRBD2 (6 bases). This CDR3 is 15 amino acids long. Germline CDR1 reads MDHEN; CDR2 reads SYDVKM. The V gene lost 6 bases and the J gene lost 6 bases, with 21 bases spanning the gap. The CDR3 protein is CASSWVGGPTPEQYF. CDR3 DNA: TGTGCCAGCAGCTGGGTGGGGGGTCCGACGCCCGAGCAGTACTTC.

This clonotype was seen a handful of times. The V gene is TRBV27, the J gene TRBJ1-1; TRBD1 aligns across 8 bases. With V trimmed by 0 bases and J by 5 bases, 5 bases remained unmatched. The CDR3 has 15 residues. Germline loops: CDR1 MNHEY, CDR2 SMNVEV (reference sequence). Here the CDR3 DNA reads TGTGCCAGCAGTTTATCGCAGGGGGCGGGAACTGAAGCTTTCTTT. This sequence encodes CASSLSQGAGTEAFF.

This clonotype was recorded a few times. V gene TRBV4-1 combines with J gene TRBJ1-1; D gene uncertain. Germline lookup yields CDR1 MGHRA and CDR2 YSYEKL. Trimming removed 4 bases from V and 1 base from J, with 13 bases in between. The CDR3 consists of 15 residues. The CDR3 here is CASSPVGRKNTEAFF. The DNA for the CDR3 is TGCGCCAGCAGCCCAGTCGGTAGGAAGAACACTGAAGCTTTCTTT.

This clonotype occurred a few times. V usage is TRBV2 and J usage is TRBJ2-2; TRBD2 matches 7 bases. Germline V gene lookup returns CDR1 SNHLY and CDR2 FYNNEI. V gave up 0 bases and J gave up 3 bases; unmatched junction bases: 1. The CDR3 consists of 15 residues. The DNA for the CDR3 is TGTGCCAGCAGTGAAGCTCGGGGGGACACCGGGGAGCTGTTTTTT. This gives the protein CASSEARGDTGELFF.

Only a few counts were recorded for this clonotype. The CDR3 sequence: CSARSGQLNVGAFF. The CDR3 bases are TGCAGTGCTAGATCGGGACAGCTGAACGTTGGAGCTTTCTTT. The chain couples TRBV20-1 to TRBJ1-1, with 7 positions matching TRBD1. The CDR3 length is 14 residues. The germline V gene encodes CDR1 DFQATT and CDR2 SNEGSKA (reference sequence). V lost 2 bases and J lost 10; bases outside the gene matches: 13.

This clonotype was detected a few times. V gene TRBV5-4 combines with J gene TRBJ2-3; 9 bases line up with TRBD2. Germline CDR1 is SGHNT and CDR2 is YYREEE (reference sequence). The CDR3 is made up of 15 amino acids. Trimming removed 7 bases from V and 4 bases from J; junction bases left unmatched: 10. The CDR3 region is CASATKREAPDTQYF. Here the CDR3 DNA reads TGTGCCAGCGCAACCAAGCGGGAGGCCCCAGATACGCAGTATTTT.

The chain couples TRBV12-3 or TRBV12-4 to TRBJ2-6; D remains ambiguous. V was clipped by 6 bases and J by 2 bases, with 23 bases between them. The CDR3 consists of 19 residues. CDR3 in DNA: TGTGCCAGCAGCCTAACTTACCTGCTCGGGCGCGCTGGGGCCAACGTCCTGACTTTC. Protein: CASSLTYLLGRAGANVLTF.

In nucleotides, the CDR3 is TGCGCCAGCAGCTTGGAATTCTACGAGCAGTACTTC. It specifies CASSLEFYEQYF. The chain combines TRBV5-1 with TRBJ2-7; D uncertain. The CDR3 spans 12 residues. The germline V and J ends were trimmed by 0 bases and 3 bases, with 4 bases remaining between them. Germline V lookup: CDR1 SGHRS, CDR2 YFSETQ.

CDR3 in DNA: TGCGCCAGCAGCCATCCGGGACTAGCGGCCTCGCGTCCAGATACGCAGTATTTT. Translating gives CASSHPGLAASRPDTQYF. This sequence joins TRBV4-1 and TRBJ2-3, with 11 bases fitting TRBD2. CDR1 and CDR2 (germline): MGHRA, YSYEKL. The CDR3 runs 18 residues. V gave up 3 bases and J gave up 4 bases; unmatched junction bases: 12.

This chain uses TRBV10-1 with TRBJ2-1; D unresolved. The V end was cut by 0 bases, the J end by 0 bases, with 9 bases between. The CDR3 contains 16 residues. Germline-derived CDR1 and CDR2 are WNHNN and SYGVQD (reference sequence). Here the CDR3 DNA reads TGCGCCAGCAGTGAGTCTGTCCGGAGCTCCTACAATGAGCAGTTCTTC. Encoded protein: CASSESVRSSYNEQFF.

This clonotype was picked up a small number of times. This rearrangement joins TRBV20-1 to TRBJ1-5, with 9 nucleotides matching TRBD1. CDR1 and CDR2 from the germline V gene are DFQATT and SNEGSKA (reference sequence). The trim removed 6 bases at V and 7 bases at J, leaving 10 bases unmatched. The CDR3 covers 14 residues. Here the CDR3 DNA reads TGCAGTGCGACACTGGGACAGGGCGGCCAGCCCCAGCATTTT. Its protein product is CSATLGQGGQPQHF.